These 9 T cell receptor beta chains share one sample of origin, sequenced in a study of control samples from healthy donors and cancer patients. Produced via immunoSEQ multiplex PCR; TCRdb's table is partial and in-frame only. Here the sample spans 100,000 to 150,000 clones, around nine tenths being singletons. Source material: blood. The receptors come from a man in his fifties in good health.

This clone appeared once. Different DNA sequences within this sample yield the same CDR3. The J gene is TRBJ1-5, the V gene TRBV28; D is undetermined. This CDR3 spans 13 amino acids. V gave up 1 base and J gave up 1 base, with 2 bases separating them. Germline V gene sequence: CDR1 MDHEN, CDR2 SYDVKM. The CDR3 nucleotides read TGTGCCAGCAGTTTATACAGCAATCAGCCCCAGCATTTT. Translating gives CASSLYSNQPQHF.

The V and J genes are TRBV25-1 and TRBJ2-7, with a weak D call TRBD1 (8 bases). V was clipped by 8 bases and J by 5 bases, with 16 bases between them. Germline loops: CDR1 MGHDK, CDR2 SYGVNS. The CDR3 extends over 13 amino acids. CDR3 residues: CASATGEGNEQYF. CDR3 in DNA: TGTGCCAGCGCGACAGGGGAGGGGAACGAGCAGTACTTC.

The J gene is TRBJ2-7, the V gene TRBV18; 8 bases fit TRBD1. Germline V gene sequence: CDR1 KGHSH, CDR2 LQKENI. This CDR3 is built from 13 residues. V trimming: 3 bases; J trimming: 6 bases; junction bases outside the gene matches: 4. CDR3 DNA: TGTGCCAGCTCACCTAGGACAGGGTTCGAGCAGTACTTC. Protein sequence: CASSPRTGFEQYF. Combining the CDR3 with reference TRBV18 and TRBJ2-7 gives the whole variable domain NAGVMQNPRHLVRRRGQEARLRCSPMKGHSHVYWYRQLPEEGLKFMVYLQKENIIDESGMPKERFSAEFPKEGPSILRIQQVVRGDSAAYFCASSPRTGFEQYFGPGTRLTVT.

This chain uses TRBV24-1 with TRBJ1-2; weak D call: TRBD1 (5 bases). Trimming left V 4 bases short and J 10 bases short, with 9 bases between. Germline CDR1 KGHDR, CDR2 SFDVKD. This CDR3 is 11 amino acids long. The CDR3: CATSDRGDYTF. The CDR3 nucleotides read TGTGCCACCAGTGACCGAGGGGACTACACCTTC.

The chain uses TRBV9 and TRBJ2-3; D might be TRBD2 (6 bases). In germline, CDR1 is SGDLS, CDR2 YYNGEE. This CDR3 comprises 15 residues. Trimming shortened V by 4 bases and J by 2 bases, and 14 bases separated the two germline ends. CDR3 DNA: TGTGCCAGCAGCCCCCGGCGGGGTGACACAGATACGCAGTATTTT. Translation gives CASSPRRGDTDTQYF.

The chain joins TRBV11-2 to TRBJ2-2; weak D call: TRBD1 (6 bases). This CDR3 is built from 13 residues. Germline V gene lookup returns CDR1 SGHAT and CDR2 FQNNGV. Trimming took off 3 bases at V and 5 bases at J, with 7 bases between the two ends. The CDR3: CASSFQGTGELFF. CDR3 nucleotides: TGTGCCAGCAGCTTCCAGGGGACCGGGGAGCTGTTTTTT.

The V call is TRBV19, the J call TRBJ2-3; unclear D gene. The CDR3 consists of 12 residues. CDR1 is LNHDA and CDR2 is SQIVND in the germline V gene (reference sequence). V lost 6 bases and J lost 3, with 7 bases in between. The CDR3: CASSHTTDTQYF. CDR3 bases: TGTGCCAGTAGCCACACAACAGATACGCAGTATTTT.

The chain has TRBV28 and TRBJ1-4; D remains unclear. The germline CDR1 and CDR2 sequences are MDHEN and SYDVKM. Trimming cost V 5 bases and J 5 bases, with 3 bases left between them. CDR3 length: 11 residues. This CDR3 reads CASSLNEKLFF. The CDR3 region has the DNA TGTGCCAGCAGTCTAAATGAAAAACTGTTTTTT.

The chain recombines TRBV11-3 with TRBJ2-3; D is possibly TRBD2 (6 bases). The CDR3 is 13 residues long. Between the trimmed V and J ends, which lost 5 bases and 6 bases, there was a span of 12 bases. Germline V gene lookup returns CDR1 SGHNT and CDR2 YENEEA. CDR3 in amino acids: CASSETSADTQYF. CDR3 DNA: TGTGCCAGCAGCGAGACTAGTGCGGATACGCAGTATTTT.